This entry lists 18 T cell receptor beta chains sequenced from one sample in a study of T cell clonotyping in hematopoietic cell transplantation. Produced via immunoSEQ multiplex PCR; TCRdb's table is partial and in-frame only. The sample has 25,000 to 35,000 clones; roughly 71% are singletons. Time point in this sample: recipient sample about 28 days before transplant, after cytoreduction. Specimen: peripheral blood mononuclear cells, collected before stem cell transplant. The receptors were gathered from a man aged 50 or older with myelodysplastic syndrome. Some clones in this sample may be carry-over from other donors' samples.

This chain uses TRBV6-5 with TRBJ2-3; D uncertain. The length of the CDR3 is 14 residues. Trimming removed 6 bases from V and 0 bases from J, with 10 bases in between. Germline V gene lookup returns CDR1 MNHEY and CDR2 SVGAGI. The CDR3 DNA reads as TGTGCCAGCAGCTTTCTAACTAGCACAGATACGCAGTATTTT. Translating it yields CASSFLTSTDTQYF.

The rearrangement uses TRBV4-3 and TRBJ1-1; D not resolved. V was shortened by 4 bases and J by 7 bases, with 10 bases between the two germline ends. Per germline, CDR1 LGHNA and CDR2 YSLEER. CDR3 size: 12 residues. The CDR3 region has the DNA TGCGCCAGCAGCCGCGTGATGGGTGAAGCTTTCTTT. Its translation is CASSRVMGEAFF.

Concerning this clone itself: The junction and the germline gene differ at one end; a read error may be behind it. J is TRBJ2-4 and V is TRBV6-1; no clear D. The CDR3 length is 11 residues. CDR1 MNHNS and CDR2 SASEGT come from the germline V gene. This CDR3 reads CASSEPLAENF. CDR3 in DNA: TGTGCCAGCAGTGAACCGTTGGCGGAGAACTTC.

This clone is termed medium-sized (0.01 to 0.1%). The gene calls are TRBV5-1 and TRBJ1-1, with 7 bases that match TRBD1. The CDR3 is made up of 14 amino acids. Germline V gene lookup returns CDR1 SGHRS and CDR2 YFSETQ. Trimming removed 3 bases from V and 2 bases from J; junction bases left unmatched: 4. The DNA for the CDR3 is TGCGCCAGCAGCTCGGGACAGCCTAACACTGAAGCTTTCTTT. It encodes CASSSGQPNTEAFF.

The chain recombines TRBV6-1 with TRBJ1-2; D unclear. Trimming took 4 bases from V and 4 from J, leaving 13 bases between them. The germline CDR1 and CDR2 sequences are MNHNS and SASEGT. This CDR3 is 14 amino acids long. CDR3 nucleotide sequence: TGTGCCAGCAGTGGAGAAAGTGGCGGCTATGGCTACACCTTC. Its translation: CASSGESGGYGYTF.

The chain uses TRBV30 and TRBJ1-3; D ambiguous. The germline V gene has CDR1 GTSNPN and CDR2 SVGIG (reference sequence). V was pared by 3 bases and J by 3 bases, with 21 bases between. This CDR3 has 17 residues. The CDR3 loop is CAWRAPTLDGFGNTIYF. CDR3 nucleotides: TGTGCCTGGAGAGCTCCGACGCTGGACGGATTTGGAAACACCATATATTTT.

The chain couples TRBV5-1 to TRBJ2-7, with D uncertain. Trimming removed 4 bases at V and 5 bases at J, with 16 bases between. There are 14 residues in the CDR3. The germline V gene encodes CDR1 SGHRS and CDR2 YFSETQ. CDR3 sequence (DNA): TGCGCCAGCAGCGCCGCGCCCGAGGACCACGAGCAGTACTTC. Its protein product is CASSAAPEDHEQYF.

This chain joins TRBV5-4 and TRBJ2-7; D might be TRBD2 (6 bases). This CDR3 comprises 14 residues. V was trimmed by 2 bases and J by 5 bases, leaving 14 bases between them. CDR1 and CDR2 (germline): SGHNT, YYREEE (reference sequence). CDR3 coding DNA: TGTGCCAGCAGCTTAAGGGACTTGTCTCACGAGCAGTACTTC. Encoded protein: CASSLRDLSHEQYF.

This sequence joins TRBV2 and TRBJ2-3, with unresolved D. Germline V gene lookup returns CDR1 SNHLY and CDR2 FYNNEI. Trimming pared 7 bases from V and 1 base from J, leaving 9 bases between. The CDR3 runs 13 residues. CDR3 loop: CASTRRRTDTQYF. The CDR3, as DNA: TGTGCCAGCACGAGGCGGCGCACAGATACGCAGTATTTT.

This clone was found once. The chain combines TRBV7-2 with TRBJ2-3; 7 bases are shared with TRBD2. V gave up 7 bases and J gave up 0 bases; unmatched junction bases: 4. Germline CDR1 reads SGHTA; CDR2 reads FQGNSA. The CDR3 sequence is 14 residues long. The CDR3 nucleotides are TGTGCCAGCAAGGCAGCGGGGAGCACAGATACGCAGTATTTT. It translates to CASKAAGSTDTQYF.

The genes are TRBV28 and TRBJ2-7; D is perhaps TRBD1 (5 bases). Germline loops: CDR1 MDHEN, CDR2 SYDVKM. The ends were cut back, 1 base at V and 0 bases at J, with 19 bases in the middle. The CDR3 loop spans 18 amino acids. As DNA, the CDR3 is TGTGCCAGCAGTTTATACACCCCCGACAGCCCTGACTCCTACGAGCAGTACTTC. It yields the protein CASSLYTPDSPDSYEQYF.

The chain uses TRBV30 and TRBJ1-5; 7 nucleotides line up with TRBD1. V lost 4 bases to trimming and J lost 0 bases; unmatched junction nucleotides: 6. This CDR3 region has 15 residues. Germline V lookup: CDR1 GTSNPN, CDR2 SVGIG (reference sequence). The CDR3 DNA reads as TGTGCCTGGAACGGAGCAGGGGGTAGCAATCAGCCCCAGCATTTT. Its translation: CAWNGAGGSNQPQHF.

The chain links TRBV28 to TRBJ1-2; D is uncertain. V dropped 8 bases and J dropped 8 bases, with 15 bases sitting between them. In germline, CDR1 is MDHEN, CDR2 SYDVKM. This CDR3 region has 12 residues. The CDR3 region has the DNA TGTGCCAGCGGCTCCCATGGTTTCGGCTACACCTTC. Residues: CASGSHGFGYTF.

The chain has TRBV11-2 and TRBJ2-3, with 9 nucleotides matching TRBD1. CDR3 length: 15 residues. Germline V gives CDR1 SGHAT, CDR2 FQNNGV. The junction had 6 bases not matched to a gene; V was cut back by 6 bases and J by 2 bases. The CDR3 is CASRIRDRDTDTQYF. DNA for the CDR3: TGTGCCAGCAGGATCCGGGACAGGGACACAGATACGCAGTATTTT.

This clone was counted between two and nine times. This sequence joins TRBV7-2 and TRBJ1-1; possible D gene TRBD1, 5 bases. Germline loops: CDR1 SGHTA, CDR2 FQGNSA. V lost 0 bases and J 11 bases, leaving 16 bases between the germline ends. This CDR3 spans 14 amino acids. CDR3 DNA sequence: TGTGCCAGCAGCTTAGCGGAGGGGTTGGGGGTTGCTTTCTTT. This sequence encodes CASSLAEGLGVAFF.

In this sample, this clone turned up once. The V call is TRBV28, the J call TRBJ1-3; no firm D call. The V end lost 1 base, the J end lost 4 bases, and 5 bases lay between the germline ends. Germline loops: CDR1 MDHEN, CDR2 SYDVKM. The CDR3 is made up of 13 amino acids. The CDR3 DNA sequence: TGTGCCAGCAGTTTATTTCTGGGAAACACCATATATTTT. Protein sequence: CASSLFLGNTIYF. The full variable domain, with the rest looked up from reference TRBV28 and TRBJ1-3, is DVKVTQSSRYLVKRTGEKVFLECVQDMDHENMFWYRQDPGLGLRLIYFSYDVKMKEKGDIPEGYSVSREKKERFSLILESASTNQTSMYLCASSLFLGNTIYFGEGSWLTVV.

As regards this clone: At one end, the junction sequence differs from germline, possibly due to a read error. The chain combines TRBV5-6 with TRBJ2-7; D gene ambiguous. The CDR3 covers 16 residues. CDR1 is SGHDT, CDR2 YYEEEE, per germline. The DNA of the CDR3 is TGTGCCAGCAGCTTGGATGTATCGGCTTCCTCCCACGAGCAGTACTTC. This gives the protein CASSLDVSASSHEQYF.

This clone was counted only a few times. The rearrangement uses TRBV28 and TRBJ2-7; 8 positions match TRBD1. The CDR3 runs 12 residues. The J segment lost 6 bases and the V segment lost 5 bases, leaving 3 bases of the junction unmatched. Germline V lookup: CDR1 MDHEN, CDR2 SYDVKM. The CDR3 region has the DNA TGTGCCAGCAGTCTAACAGGGGGCGAGCAGTACTTC. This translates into CASSLTGGEQYF. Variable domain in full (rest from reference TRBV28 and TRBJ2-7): DVKVTQSSRYLVKRTGEKVFLECVQDMDHENMFWYRQDPGLGLRLIYFSYDVKMKEKGDIPEGYSVSREKKERFSLILESASTNQTSMYLCASSLTGGEQYFGPGTRLTVT.